These T cell receptor beta chains were read from a single sample in a study of cytomegalovirus exposure and HLA in healthy donors. TCRdb's copy holds only in-frame clones and misses some; the assay was immunoSEQ multiplex PCR. Among over 100,000 clones listed, about three fifths were seen once. The sequenced sample consisted of PBMCs. The receptors stem from a man in his forties in good health and CMV-seropositive. CDR3s include the opening cysteine and the closing phenylalanine or tryptophan. Only some rows state a clone size, as once, few, many or a class for expanded clones.

V	size	J	CDR3
TRBV2	.	TRBJ2-3	CASSEQGRGDTQYF
TRBV5-1	.	TRBJ1-4	CASSLGQGPNEKLFF
TRBV5-1	.	TRBJ2-5	CASSLATPEGPQYF
TRBV5-4	.	TRBJ2-2	CASSLASGRAHTGELFF
TRBV19	.	TRBJ2-3	CASSSGGRSREDTQYF
TRBV28	.	TRBJ1-1	CASSLFQGQSEAFF
TRBV10-3	.	TRBJ2-7	CAISGQGGTGGAGREQYF
TRBV19	few	TRBJ2-2	CASSMGLAGVPTGELFF
TRBV7-9	.	TRBJ1-6	CASSLSLDTPHF
TRBV10-3	.	TRBJ2-7	CATMKSGRAYEQYF
TRBV5-8	few	TRBJ1-1	CASSTYLNTEAFF
TRBV6-5	.	TRBJ2-2	CASIWSQGSTGELFF
TRBV7-9	.	TRBJ1-5	CASSLLNQPQHF
TRBV5-1	.	TRBJ1-6	CASSFFPGGIPLHF
TRBV7-9	.	TRBJ1-2	CASSSFTRHKYGYTF
TRBV5-4	.	TRBJ2-1	CASSPTGASSYNEQFF
TRBV2	.	TRBJ1-5	CASSEDGVGNQPQHF
TRBV5-4	.	TRBJ2-2	CASSLADREAGELFF
TRBV6-5	once	TRBJ1-1	CASSRPTDPEAFF
TRBV2	.	TRBJ2-3	CAHGGTSGNSDTQYF
TRBV7-8	.	TRBJ2-3	CASSLAILAVGGDTQYF
TRBV7-9	.	TRBJ1-2	CASSLLRGGDYGYTF
TRBV6-1	.	TRBJ1-6	CASSESPDRPYNSPLHF
TRBV28	few	TRBJ2-1	CASSLLAGWKVF
TRBV27	.	TRBJ1-6	CASSLVPGGNHKNSPLHF
TRBV7-2	.	TRBJ2-4	CASSSTEAKNIQYF
TRBV28	medium-sized	TRBJ1-4	CASSRGQGREKLFF
TRBV6-5	.	TRBJ1-5	CASRGQPLSNQPQHF
TRBV18	.	TRBJ1-1	CASSPGGLNTEAFF
TRBV6-5	once	TRBJ2-5	CASSYPGQGKETQYF
TRBV2	.	TRBJ2-1	CASRVTGANEQFF
TRBV10-3	.	TRBJ2-7	CAISVREQGEQYF
TRBV14	.	TRBJ2-2	CASSQVKATGELFF